The following is a T cell receptor (beta chain) sequence with its context. What it binds is not known. The CDR3 loop spans 16 amino acids. Trimming stripped 4 bases from V and 3 bases from J, with 18 bases between. Germline V gene lookup returns CDR1 SNHLY and CDR2 FYNNEI. The PCR contained 60 Vbeta and 13 Jbeta primers. The method was immunoSEQ multiplex PCR; TCRdb's version includes in-frame clones alone and lacks a portion of them. Here the sample spans about 180,000 clones, 72% being singletons. The sample belongs to a study of cytomegalovirus exposure and HLA in healthy donors. Findings and caveats of the study: No immune exposure information besides CMV serostatus was available.

V is TRBV2 and J is TRBJ1-2; possible D gene TRBD1, 5 bases. Input material: PBMCs. This receptor was identified in a human donor in good health. DNA for the CDR3: TGTGCCAGCAGTGTGGGCAGGTCGGGGGGACACTATGGCTACACCTTC. Protein: CASSVGRSGGHYGYTF.